One sample yielded the 5 T cell receptor beta chains listed below, sequenced in a study of monozygotic twins with inflammatory bowel disease. TCRdb reprocessed the 5' RACE reads and keeps a single row for each CDR3 protein, giving no DNA. The sample spans some 300,000 distinct CDR3 sequences; the ten largest clones claim approximately 5.4%. The specimen sequenced was blood. Receptors originate from a human donor with ulcerative colitis or Crohn's disease, or a healthy co-twin of an affected twin (not recorded which).

This chain connects TRBV14 to TRBJ1-4. The CDR3 is 14 residues long. Per the germline V gene, CDR1 is SGHDN and CDR2 is FVKESK. The CDR3 here is CASSRTGFGEKLFF.

The rearrangement uses TRBV5-6 and TRBJ1-6. Germline V gene lookup returns CDR1 SGHDT and CDR2 YYEEEE. The CDR3 length is 15 residues. CDR3 loop: CASSLAAAWNSPLHF.

The V gene is TRBV4-3, the J gene TRBJ2-1; the D call from TCRdb, TRBD2, cannot be confirmed without DNA. Germline V gene sequence: CDR1 LGHNA, CDR2 YSLEER. The CDR3 has 13 residues. The CDR3: CASSQEGGIEQFF.

The chain recombines TRBV7-2 with TRBJ1-6; the D call from TCRdb, TRBD1, cannot be confirmed without DNA. CDR3 length: 14 amino acids. Germline assignment: CDR1 SGHTA and CDR2 FQGNSA. CDR3 sequence: CASTSGNRNSPLHF.

The chain recombines TRBV20-1 with TRBJ1-2; TCRdb's D gene call, TRBD1, goes unchecked for lack of DNA. The V gene's germline CDR1 is DFQATT and CDR2 SNEGSKA (reference sequence). This CDR3 is built from 12 residues. CDR3 sequence reads: CSAGGQHYGYTF.